The clone carrying this T cell receptor (beta chain) was observed at least ten times. Its antigen remains unidentified. These data belong to a study of T-cell memory formation after mild COVID-19. General study findings and limits: Whether day 37 second-wave clones are SARS-CoV-2-specific was not confirmed. Contracting clones from day 15 to 85 showed balanced CD4/CD8; later expanders favored CD4+. Some SARS-CoV-2-responding clones were already detected in memory before infection.

Amplification by 5'RACE using constant-segment primers produced TCR alpha and TCR beta cDNA libraries that carried sample barcodes and UMIs. TCRdb called the 5' RACE reads again in MiXCR, with one record for every CDR3 protein. The profile shows 220,000 or so distinct CDR3 sequences, around 9.1% of them singletons. CDR1 is DFQATT, CDR2 SNEGSKA, per germline (reference sequence). The CDR3 sequence is 12 residues long. Between the trimmed V and J ends, which lost 2 bases and 9 bases, there was a span of 13 bases. The sequenced sample was PBMCs or a T cell subset sorted from them (not recorded which). This sequence was found in a man younger than 35 who had mild COVID-19 (a few samples of this study predate the infection). Cell type and time point are not known. The chain joins TRBV20-1 to TRBJ2-5; D is ambiguous. As DNA, the CDR3 is TGCAGTGCTAGAAGGCAGGCCCAGGCCCAGTACTTC. Its translation: CSARRQAQAQYF.